This TCR beta chain was identified in a study of T-cell reconstitution after alpha-beta-depleted transplantation in children. General study results and limits: It was surviving recipient T cells and thymic progenitors that gave some patients high TCRbeta diversity at day 60. At around two months after transplant, the alpha-beta T cells were reportedly derived from several hundred expanded clones that came from non-depleted graft cells. A year had passed since transplant, and T-cell counts and diversity by then came mostly from newly produced T cells.

Of note for this clonotype: Its specificity is unknown.

Using unique molecular identifiers, the investigators prepared the TCRbeta library. TCRdb recomputed calls from the PCR reads with MiXCR, one row per CDR3 protein. The sample has about a million distinct CDR3 sequences; roughly 31% are singletons. The CDR3 runs to 13 residues. The V end lost 6 bases, the J end lost 4 bases, and 15 bases lay between the germline ends. The germline gives CDR1 SQVTM, CDR2 ANQGSEA. V and J are TRBV29-1 and TRBJ1-1, with D possibly matching TRBD1 (5 bases). The clonotype comes from a boy in the first two years of life who had a stem cell transplant for SCID, so the T cells may come from the graft donor. This specimen consisted of PBMCs, mostly from graft donor cells, obtained 360 days after TCRalphabeta/CD19-depleted stem cell transplant. This chain's CDR3 is CSVLTGLSTEAFF. The CDR3 DNA sequence: TGCAGCGTCCTGACGGGACTCAGCACTGAAGCTTTCTTT.